The 18 T cell receptor beta chains given below trace back to one sample, sequenced in a study of blood T cell repertoires in COVID-19. Sequenced by immunoSEQ multiplex PCR; TCRdb stores in-frame clones only, minus some. This table has approximately 11,000 clones, approximately 88% appearing once. The specimen was peripheral blood. Receptors originate from a human donor in a cohort sampled during active COVID-19.

The V gene is TRBV29-1, the J gene TRBJ2-3; 7 bases map to TRBD2. After removal of 7 bases from V and 5 bases from J, the junction contained 15 bases not matched to a gene. This CDR3 has 15 amino acids. Per the germline V gene, CDR1 is SQVTM and CDR2 is ANQGSEA. The CDR3 loop is CSADEGGSVGDTQYF. The CDR3 nucleotides are TGCAGCGCCGATGAGGGCGGGAGCGTGGGAGATACGCAGTATTTT.

This sequence joins TRBV7-2 and TRBJ2-2; 7 nucleotides agree with TRBD1. V lost 4 bases and J lost 2; bases outside the gene matches: 13. The CDR3 contains 18 residues. Germline CDR1 is SGHTA and CDR2 is FQGNSA. The CDR3 DNA follows: TGTGCCAGCAGCTCAAAACGTGGGACAGTTAAAAACACCGGGGAGCTGTTTTTT. Translating gives CASSSKRGTVKNTGELFF.

In DNA form, the CDR3 reads TGTGCCAGCAGCTTGGAGGGGTACGGCTACACCTTC. Protein: CASSLEGYGYTF. J is TRBJ1-2 and V is TRBV5-6, with D possibly TRBD1 on 5 matching bases. The CDR3 extends over 12 amino acids. Germline loops: CDR1 SGHDT, CDR2 YYEEEE. Trimming took off 0 bases at V and 8 bases at J, with 8 bases between the two ends.

This chain uses TRBV20-1 with TRBJ1-1; weak D call: TRBD1 (6 bases). V gave up 6 bases and J gave up 4 bases, with 9 bases separating them. CDR3 size: 11 residues. Looked up from germline, CDR1 is DFQATT and CDR2 is SNEGSKA (reference sequence). The CDR3 DNA reads as TGCAGTGCAACACAGGGCACTGAAGCTTTCTTT. Translating gives CSATQGTEAFF.

This clone is a singleton in its sample. This chain connects TRBV27 to TRBJ1-6, with 7 bases fitting TRBD1. Germline V gives CDR1 MNHEY, CDR2 SMNVEV (reference sequence). The CDR3 sequence is 17 residues long. With V trimmed by 5 bases and J by 7 bases, 14 bases remained unmatched. Written as DNA, the CDR3 is TGTGCCAGCAGTATCCAGGAACCGGGACAGAAGAATTCACCCCTCCACTTT. Translating gives CASSIQEPGQKNSPLHF.

V usage is TRBV10-3 and J usage is TRBJ2-5; possible D gene TRBD1, 5 bases. Germline CDR1 and CDR2: ENHRY and SYGVKD. V was shortened by 2 bases and J by 2 bases, with 6 bases between the two germline ends. CDR3 size: 13 residues. CDR3 coding DNA: TGTGCCATCAGTGAGAGGGGACAAGAGACCCAGTACTTC. Translating it yields CAISERGQETQYF.

This clone was detected only once. This chain joins TRBV4-1 and TRBJ2-5; maybe TRBD2 (6 bases). Looked up from germline, CDR1 is MGHRA and CDR2 is YSYEKL. The CDR3 consists of 13 residues. V was clipped by 3 bases and J by 12 bases, with 17 bases between them. CDR3 region: CASSHQGSEGKYF. Here the CDR3 DNA reads TGCGCCAGCAGCCATCAAGGATCGGAGGGGAAGTACTTC.

The chain recombines TRBV27 with TRBJ2-7; 7 bases fit TRBD2. This CDR3 has 15 amino acids. J gave up 6 bases and V 7 bases, and 15 bases lay outside the gene matches. CDR1 and CDR2 (germline): MNHEY, SMNVEV (reference sequence). CDR3 nucleotides: TGTGCCAGCAATATAGCGGGTGCTTGGGACTCCGAGCAGTACTTC. It encodes CASNIAGAWDSEQYF.

V gene TRBV6-1 combines with J gene TRBJ2-1, with D perhaps matching TRBD2 (6 bases). Trimming took off 3 bases at V and 4 bases at J, with 16 bases between the two ends. Per germline, CDR1 MNHNS and CDR2 SASEGT. This CDR3 contains 16 residues. CDR3 sequence reads: CASSDSVAALYNEQFF. DNA for the CDR3: TGTGCCAGCAGTGATAGCGTAGCGGCGCTTTACAATGAGCAGTTCTTC.

The V call is TRBV28, the J call TRBJ2-5; D may be TRBD1 (8 bases). Germline V gives CDR1 MDHEN, CDR2 SYDVKM. The CDR3 spans 15 residues. Trimming removed 6 bases at V and 6 bases at J, with 20 bases between. CDR3 protein: CASRDGQGGLQTQYF. The CDR3 DNA follows: TGTGCCAGCAGAGACGGACAGGGAGGGTTACAGACCCAGTACTTC.

This clone was recorded only once. This rearrangement joins TRBV16 to TRBJ1-2; a weak D match, TRBD1 (5 bases). Germline CDR1 reads KGHSY; CDR2 reads FQNENV. Trimming pared 1 base from V and 6 bases from J, leaving 15 bases between. The CDR3 has 15 amino acids. CDR3 sequence (DNA): TGTGCCAGCAGCCAATTAAGGGCAGGGCCGAATGGCTACACCTTC. Encoded protein: CASSQLRAGPNGYTF.

The chain is built from TRBV28 and TRBJ2-7; the D is unclear. In germline, CDR1 is MDHEN, CDR2 SYDVKM. Trimming took off 6 bases at V and 8 bases at J, with 8 bases between the two ends. The CDR3 runs 10 residues. The CDR3 DNA reads as TGTGCCAGCAGAGAGGAGAAGCAGTACTTC. Translation: CASREEKQYF.

This CDR3 is CASSLGMAGGAGELFF. As DNA, the CDR3 is TGTGCCAGCAGCTTGGGGATGGCGGGAGGGGCCGGGGAGCTGTTTTTT. V gene TRBV7-2 combines with J gene TRBJ2-2; 9 bases align to TRBD2. The V gene end was trimmed by 3 bases and the J gene end by 6 bases; junction bases not matched to a gene: 8. This CDR3 region has 16 residues. Germline assignment: CDR1 SGHTA and CDR2 FQGNSA.

This clone was detected only once. The rearrangement uses TRBV10-3 and TRBJ2-1, with D maybe TRBD2 (6 bases). The germline CDR1 and CDR2 sequences are ENHRY and SYGVKD. The ends were cut back, 5 bases at V and 4 bases at J, with 15 bases in the middle. The CDR3 is 15 amino acids. The CDR3 loop reads CAISRVAEQYNEQFF. The CDR3 DNA reads TGTGCCATCAGTCGGGTAGCGGAGCAGTACAATGAGCAGTTCTTC.

This chain uses TRBV4-3 with TRBJ1-3, with TRBD1 matching over 8 bases. J gave up 1 base and V 4 bases, and 6 bases lay outside the gene matches. The length of the CDR3 is 16 residues. The germline gives CDR1 LGHNA, CDR2 YSLEER. CDR3 sequence: CASSRTGQGSGNTIYF. CDR3 bases: TGCGCCAGCAGCCGGACAGGACAGGGATCTGGAAACACCATATATTTT.

CDR3 amino acids: CASSPASGGDQPQHF. The CDR3 region has the DNA TGTGCCAGCTCACCGGCCTCAGGGGGAGATCAGCCCCAGCATTTT. V gene TRBV18 combines with J gene TRBJ1-5; 7 bases match TRBD1. The CDR3 contains 15 residues. With 3 bases clipped from V and 5 bases from J, the junction kept 7 bases outside the gene matches. In germline, CDR1 is KGHSH, CDR2 LQKENI.

The CDR3 DNA sequence: TGTGCCAGCAGCTTAAAGTCTCGACTAGCGGGAGTGGAAAATGAGCAGTTCTTC. Protein: CASSLKSRLAGVENEQFF. This rearrangement joins TRBV7-9 to TRBJ2-1, with 12 bases that match TRBD2. The V segment lost 2 bases and the J segment 7 bases; nucleotides outside the gene matches: 12. This CDR3 spans 18 amino acids. Looked up from germline, CDR1 is SEHNR and CDR2 is FQNEAQ (reference sequence).

This clone showed up just once. V gene TRBV6-2 or TRBV6-3 combines with J gene TRBJ2-7; 10 bases agree with TRBD2. J gave up 5 bases and V 2 bases, and 6 bases lay outside the gene matches. This CDR3 is built from 15 residues. Germline lookup yields CDR1 MNHEY and CDR2 SVGEGT. CDR3: CASSYPGTSVDEQYF. In nucleotides, the CDR3 is TGTGCCAGCAGTTACCCGGGGACTAGCGTTGACGAGCAGTACTTC.